Listed here are 25 T cell receptor beta chains from one sample, sequenced in a study of T cell responses to AZD1222 COVID-19 vaccine. Produced via immunoSEQ multiplex PCR; TCRdb's table is partial and in-frame only. The repertoire holds 150,000 to 180,000 clones, with 70% to 90% as singletons. Sequencing used peripheral blood, obtained on day 0 of MenACWY control vaccination. These receptors were collected from an adult in good health.

This clone was detected only once. CDR3 nucleotide sequence: TGCAGTGCTAGTACAGGGGTCATAAATGAAAAACTGTTTTTT. Translated, it gives CSASTGVINEKLFF. The chain joins TRBV20-1 to TRBJ1-4; 7 bases map to TRBD1. Trimming removed 3 bases from V and 5 bases from J; junction bases left unmatched: 6. Germline values: CDR1 DFQATT, CDR2 SNEGSKA (reference sequence). This CDR3 has 14 amino acids.

The rearrangement links TRBV5-1 to TRBJ1-1; TRBD1 agrees at 9 bases. Trimming at V came to 0 bases and at J to 6 bases, leaving 12 bases not matched to a gene. Germline V gene data show CDR1 as SGHRS and CDR2 as YFSETQ. The CDR3 length is 17 residues. CDR3 in amino acids: CASSLVGGGQGFAEAFF. CDR3 DNA sequence: TGCGCCAGCAGCTTGGTTGGAGGGGGACAGGGATTCGCTGAAGCTTTCTTT.

V gene TRBV5-4 combines with J gene TRBJ2-5, with 9 bases aligning to TRBD2. The germline V gene encodes CDR1 SGHNT and CDR2 YYREEE (reference sequence). The CDR3 contains 15 residues. Germline trimming cut 4 bases from V and 5 bases from J; bases unmatched to any gene: 9. CDR3 amino acids: CASSGGGGGRETQYF. The CDR3 nucleotides read TGTGCCAGCAGCGGCGGCGGGGGGGGACGGGAGACCCAGTACTTC.

V gene TRBV30 combines with J gene TRBJ2-3; D ambiguous. V lost 0 bases and J lost 4, with 11 bases in between. Germline V gene lookup returns CDR1 GTSNPN and CDR2 SVGIG (reference sequence). This CDR3 region has 14 residues. The CDR3 nucleotides are TGTGCCTGGAGTGTACATGGTAGCCCAGATACGCAGTATTTT. Its protein product is CAWSVHGSPDTQYF.

The rearrangement joins TRBV10-3 to TRBJ2-7; D may correspond to TRBD1 or TRBD2 (5 bases each). V was trimmed by 10 bases and J by 3 bases, leaving 19 bases between them. CDR3 size: 14 residues. Per the germline V gene, CDR1 is ENHRY and CDR2 is SYGVKD. CDR3 sequence (DNA): TGTGCCACCTTAGGACAAAACCGGGACTACGAGCAGTACTTC. It codes for CATLGQNRDYEQYF.

This clone turned up a few times. The CDR3 DNA reads TGTGCCAGCAGTCCCCAGGGGACAGGGAACAATGAGCAGTTCTTC. Protein sequence: CASSPQGTGNNEQFF. This chain uses TRBV6-2 or TRBV6-3 with TRBJ2-1; 9 bases are a match to TRBD1. Germline trimming cut 5 bases from V and 5 bases from J; bases unmatched to any gene: 7. The germline CDR1 and CDR2 sequences are MNHEY and SVGEGT. This CDR3 is 15 amino acids long.

The chain recombines TRBV28 with TRBJ2-6; D remains unclear. Trimming shortened V by 5 bases and J by 2 bases, and 10 bases separated the two germline ends. Germline V gene lookup returns CDR1 MDHEN and CDR2 SYDVKM. The CDR3 consists of 15 residues. The CDR3 loop is CASSTTKTGANVLTF. CDR3 DNA: TGTGCCAGCAGTACTACCAAAACTGGGGCCAACGTCCTGACTTTC. The complete variable domain, with remaining parts taken from reference TRBV28 and TRBJ2-6, reads DVKVTQSSRYLVKRTGEKVFLECVQDMDHENMFWYRQDPGLGLRLIYFSYDVKMKEKGDIPEGYSVSREKKERFSLILESASTNQTSMYLCASSTTKTGANVLTFGAGSRLTVL.

This rearrangement joins TRBV6-5 to TRBJ1-4; D perhaps matches TRBD1 (5 bases). The CDR3 is 14 residues long. Trimming left V 2 bases short and J 3 bases short, with 7 bases between. The V gene's germline CDR1 is MNHEY and CDR2 SVGAGI. As DNA, the CDR3 is TGTGCCAGCAGTTACAGGGACTCTAATGAAAAACTGTTTTTT. Translating it yields CASSYRDSNEKLFF.

The chain recombines TRBV28 with TRBJ2-5; 7 bases align to TRBD2. The V gene end was trimmed by 1 base and the J gene end by 7 bases; junction bases not matched to a gene: 9. CDR1 is MDHEN, CDR2 SYDVKM, per germline. The CDR3 loop spans 15 amino acids. CDR3 nucleotide sequence: TGTGCCAGCAGTTTATCCGGCGGGGGTGGTGTGACCCAGTACTTC. This codes for CASSLSGGGGVTQYF.

The chain couples TRBV12-3 or TRBV12-4 to TRBJ2-1, with no clear D. With 5 bases removed from V and 5 bases from J, the gap between germline ends came to 10 bases. The CDR3 is 13 residues long. The CDR3 reads CASSKLGDNEQFF. The CDR3, as DNA: TGTGCCAGCAGTAAGCTCGGCGACAATGAGCAGTTCTTC.

The V and J genes are TRBV7-9 and TRBJ2-5; D is unresolved. The germline V gene has CDR1 SEHNR and CDR2 FQNEAQ (reference sequence). With 2 bases removed from V and 0 bases from J, the gap between germline ends came to 10 bases. This CDR3 is built from 15 residues. CDR3 loop: CASSLRARDQETQYF. CDR3 sequence (DNA): TGTGCCAGCAGCTTACGTGCCCGAGACCAAGAGACCCAGTACTTC. The variable domain in full, completed from reference TRBV7-9 and TRBJ2-5, reads DTGVSQNPRHKITKRGQNVTFRCDPISEHNRLYWYRQTLGQGPEFLTYFQNEAQLEKSRLLSDRFSAERPKGSFSTLEIQRTEQGDSAMYLCASSLRARDQETQYFGPGTRLLVL.

The gene calls are TRBV11-3 and TRBJ1-6; no firm D call. The V end was cut by 1 base, the J end by 8 bases, with 6 bases between. This CDR3 has 13 residues. CDR1 and CDR2 (germline): SGHNT, YENEEA. CDR3 residues: CASSLVRDSPLHF. CDR3 nucleotides: TGTGCCAGCAGCTTAGTCCGGGATTCACCCCTCCACTTT. Full variable domain (outside the CDR3, taken from reference TRBV11-3 and TRBJ1-6): EAGVVQSPRYKIIEKKQPVAFWCNPISGHNTLYWYLQNLGQGPELLIRYENEEAVDDSQLPKDRFSAERLKGVDSTLKIQPAELGDSAVYLCASSLVRDSPLHFGNGTRLTVT.

The chain couples TRBV19 to TRBJ1-1; D uncertain. Germline CDR1 LNHDA, CDR2 SQIVND (reference sequence). The V end lost 7 bases, the J end lost 1 base, and 7 bases lay between the germline ends. This CDR3 contains 12 residues. CDR3 loop: CASTAGNTEAFF. CDR3 sequence (DNA): TGTGCCAGTACCGCGGGGAACACTGAAGCTTTCTTT.

The chain links TRBV7-9 to TRBJ2-1, with D possibly being TRBD2 (6 bases). The CDR3 runs to 14 residues. With 3 bases removed from V and 10 bases from J, the gap between germline ends came to 16 bases. CDR1 is SEHNR, CDR2 FQNEAQ, per germline (reference sequence). DNA of the CDR3: TGTGCCAGCAGCTTCGGGACTCAGTCTTGGGAGCAGTTCTTC. This encodes CASSFGTQSWEQFF.

The rearrangement links TRBV14 to TRBJ1-6; no clear D gene. This CDR3 has 14 residues. Between the trimmed V and J ends, which lost 2 bases and 7 bases, there was a span of 9 bases. Germline V gene data show CDR1 as SGHDN and CDR2 as FVKESK. The CDR3 reads CASSQPPANSPLHF. CDR3 DNA: TGTGCCAGCAGCCAACCGCCAGCCAATTCACCCCTCCACTTT.

The CDR3 spells CASSWGDTTYEQYF. The CDR3 nucleotides are TGTGCCAGCAGCTGGGGGGACACCACCTACGAGCAGTACTTC. The V gene is TRBV5-6, the J gene TRBJ2-7; D tentatively fits TRBD1 or TRBD2 (6 bases each). V lost 3 bases, J lost 2 bases, and 12 bases lay in between. This CDR3 is built from 14 residues. Germline V lookup: CDR1 SGHDT, CDR2 YYEEEE.

The gene calls are TRBV3-1 (or the pseudogene TRBV3-2) and TRBJ1-1; D remains ambiguous. The V gene's germline CDR1 is LGHDT and CDR2 YNNKEL (reference sequence). The CDR3 extends over 14 amino acids. The V gene lost 0 bases and the J gene lost 7 bases, with 12 bases spanning the gap. CDR3 protein: CASSQDVRNYEAFF. The DNA of the CDR3 is TGTGCCAGCAGCCAAGATGTCAGGAATTATGAAGCTTTCTTT.

The chain employs TRBV11-1 and TRBJ2-4, with a possible D match to TRBD1 (5 bases). V shed 1 base and J shed 0 bases, with 7 bases lying between them. CDR3 size: 15 residues. The germline V gene encodes CDR1 SGHAT and CDR2 FQDESV (reference sequence). The CDR3 nucleotides are TGTGCCAGCAGCTTAGGACAGTTAGCCAAAAACATTCAGTACTTC. This codes for CASSLGQLAKNIQYF.

This chain links TRBV11-3 with TRBJ2-7; 7 positions match TRBD2. Trimming removed 3 bases from V and 3 bases from J; junction bases left unmatched: 14. The CDR3 is 17 amino acids. Germline-derived CDR1 and CDR2 are SGHNT and YENEEA. CDR3 amino acids: CASSFGQGGSGGYEQYF. In DNA form, the CDR3 reads TGTGCCAGCAGCTTCGGGCAGGGAGGGAGTGGGGGCTACGAGCAGTACTTC. Combining the CDR3 with reference TRBV11-3 and TRBJ2-7 gives the whole variable domain EAGVVQSPRYKIIEKKQPVAFWCNPISGHNTLYWYLQNLGQGPELLIRYENEEAVDDSQLPKDRFSAERLKGVDSTLKIQPAELGDSAVYLCASSFGQGGSGGYEQYFGPGTRLTVT.

This CDR3 is CASSLNAGQNTDTQYF. The CDR3 DNA reads TGCGCCAGCAGCTTAAACGCGGGACAAAACACAGATACGCAGTATTTT. The chain combines TRBV5-1 with TRBJ2-3; D tentatively reads TRBD1 or TRBD2 (6 bases each). CDR1 and CDR2 from the germline V gene are SGHRS and YFSETQ. V lost 2 bases and J 2 bases, leaving 15 bases between the germline ends. The CDR3 has 16 amino acids.

This chain connects TRBV7-2 to TRBJ1-2; D is perhaps TRBD1 (5 bases). This CDR3 is 13 amino acids long. V dropped 5 bases and J dropped 10 bases, with 17 bases sitting between them. Germline values: CDR1 SGHTA, CDR2 FQGNSA. This CDR3 is CASSPTTGFVYTF. CDR3 in DNA: TGTGCCAGCAGCCCGACTACAGGATTTGTCTACACCTTC.

The CDR3 DNA follows: TGCGCCAGCAGCCAGGGCGAGGGCTATGGCTACACCTTC. This gives the protein CASSQGEGYGYTF. The V call is TRBV4-3, the J call TRBJ1-2; D is uncertain. This CDR3 contains 13 residues. Trimming pared 3 bases from V and 4 bases from J, leaving 9 bases between. Germline-derived CDR1 and CDR2 are LGHNA and YSLEER.

This clone has only one observation. This rearrangement joins TRBV11-1 to TRBJ2-5; perhaps TRBD2 as D (6 bases). The CDR3 is 12 residues long. V lost 5 bases to trimming and J lost 6 bases, with 10 bases between them. The germline CDR1 and CDR2 sequences are SGHAT and FQDESV (reference sequence). The CDR3 here is CASSRTIKTQYF. The DNA for the CDR3 is TGTGCCAGCAGCCGGACTATTAAGACCCAGTACTTC.

The chain couples TRBV27 to TRBJ2-3, with D uncertain. The CDR3 spans 18 residues. The germline CDR1 and CDR2 sequences are MNHEY and SMNVEV (reference sequence). Trimming cost V 2 bases and J 0 bases, with 18 bases left between them. In DNA, the CDR3 is TGTGCCAGCAGTTTAAGGCCACCAGAGTGGGGTAGCACAGATACGCAGTATTTT. Protein: CASSLRPPEWGSTDTQYF.

The CDR3 DNA reads TGTGCCAGCAGCTCCAAAAACAGGGGCACCGTGAATGGCTACACCTTC. Amino acids: CASSSKNRGTVNGYTF. The chain links TRBV11-2 to TRBJ1-2, with 7 bases fitting TRBD1. Germline trimming cut 4 bases from V and 6 bases from J; bases unmatched to any gene: 14. CDR1 is SGHAT, CDR2 FQNNGV, per germline. CDR3 size: 16 residues.